This TCR beta chain was recorded in a study of a mutant IDH1 vaccine in newly diagnosed glioma. Study summary: Earlier therapy was either radiotherapy, temozolomide, or both, and most got both.

The data were produced by immunoSEQ multiplex PCR, yet TCRdb's version contains in-frame clones alone and is incomplete. The table includes 98,000 or so clones, around nine tenths detected once. Time point given: baseline, week 1 (first vaccination visit). Regarding treatment: pre-vaccination baseline after standard-of-care therapy. As regards this clone: What it binds is not known.

General study findings and limits: Vaccination elicited immune responses in around 93% of patients. Top-clonotype changes in peripheral T cells seemed unrelated to pseudoprogression.

The specimen was PBMCs, collected from a glioma patient treated with radiotherapy, temozolomide or both. The clonotype was recovered from a woman in her forties or fifties with glioma.

Here the CDR3 reads CASSVTRVTDTQYF. Here the CDR3 DNA reads TGTGCCAGCAGTGTGACTAGAGTCACAGATACGCAGTATTTT. J is TRBJ2-3 and V is TRBV2, with D possibly TRBD2 on 6 matching bases. The CDR3 runs 14 residues. The V gene lost 4 bases and the J gene lost 2 bases, with 10 bases spanning the gap. The germline gives CDR1 SNHLY, CDR2 FYNNEI.